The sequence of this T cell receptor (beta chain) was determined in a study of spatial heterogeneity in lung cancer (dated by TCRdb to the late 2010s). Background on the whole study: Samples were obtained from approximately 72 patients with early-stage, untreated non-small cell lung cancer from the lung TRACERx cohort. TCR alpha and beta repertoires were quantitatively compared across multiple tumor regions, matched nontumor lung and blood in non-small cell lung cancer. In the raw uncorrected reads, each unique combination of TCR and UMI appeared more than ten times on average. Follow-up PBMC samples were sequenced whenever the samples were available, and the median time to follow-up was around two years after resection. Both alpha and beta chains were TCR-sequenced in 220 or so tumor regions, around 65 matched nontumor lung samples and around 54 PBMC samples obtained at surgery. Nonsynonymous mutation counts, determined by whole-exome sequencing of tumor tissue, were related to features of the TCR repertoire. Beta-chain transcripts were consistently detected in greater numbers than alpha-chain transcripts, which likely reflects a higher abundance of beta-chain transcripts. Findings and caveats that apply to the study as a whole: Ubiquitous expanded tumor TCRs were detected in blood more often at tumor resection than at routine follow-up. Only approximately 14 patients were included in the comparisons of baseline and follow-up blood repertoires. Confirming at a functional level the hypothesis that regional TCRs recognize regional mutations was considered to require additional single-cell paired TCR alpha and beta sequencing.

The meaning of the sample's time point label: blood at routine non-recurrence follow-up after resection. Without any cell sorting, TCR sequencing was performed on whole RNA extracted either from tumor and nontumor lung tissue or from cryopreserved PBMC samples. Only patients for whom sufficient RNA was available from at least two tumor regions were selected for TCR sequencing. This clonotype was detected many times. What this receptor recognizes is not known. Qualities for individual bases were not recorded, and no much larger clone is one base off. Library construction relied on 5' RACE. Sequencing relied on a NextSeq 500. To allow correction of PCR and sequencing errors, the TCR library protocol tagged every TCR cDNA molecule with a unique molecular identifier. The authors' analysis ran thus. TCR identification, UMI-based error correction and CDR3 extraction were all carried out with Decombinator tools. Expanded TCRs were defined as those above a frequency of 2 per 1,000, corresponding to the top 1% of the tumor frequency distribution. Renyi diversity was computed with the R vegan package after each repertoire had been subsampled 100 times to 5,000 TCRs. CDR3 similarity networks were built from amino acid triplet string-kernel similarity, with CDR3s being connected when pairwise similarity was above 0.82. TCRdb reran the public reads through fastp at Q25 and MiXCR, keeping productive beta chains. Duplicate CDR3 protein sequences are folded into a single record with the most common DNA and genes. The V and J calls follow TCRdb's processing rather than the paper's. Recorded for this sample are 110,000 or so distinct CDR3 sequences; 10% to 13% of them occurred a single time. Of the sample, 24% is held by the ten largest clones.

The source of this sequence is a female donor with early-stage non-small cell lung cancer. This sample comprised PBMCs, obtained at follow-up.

CDR3 reads: CASSPGLLRGRQNTEAFF. Read as DNA, the sequence is TGTGCCAGCTCACCAGGGCTGCTCAGGGGACGTCAGAACACTGAAGCTTTCTTT. The chain employs TRBV18 and TRBJ1-1, with a tentative D gene TRBD1 over 6 matching bases. From the cysteine up to the phenylalanine, the CDR3 has a length of 18 residues. Solely the CDR3 DNA is kept, with 54 bases framed from the first base. V gives up 2 bases and J gives up 1 base, and the segment between their germline ends measures 20 bases. From the germline V gene, CDR1 is KGHSH and CDR2 is LQKENI. With the rest looked up from the reference TRBV18 and TRBJ1-1 genes rather than sequenced, the full variable domain is NAGVMQNPRHLVRRRGQEARLRCSPMKGHSHVYWYRQLPEEGLKFMVYLQKENIIDESGMPKERFSAEFPKEGPSILRIQQVVRGDSAAYFCASSPGLLRGRQNTEAFFGQGTRLTVV.